The rows below give T cell receptor beta chains drawn from one sample of a study of shared clonotypes between healthy human individuals. Sequenced by immunoSEQ multiplex PCR; TCRdb stores in-frame clones only, minus some. The sample consists of 450,000 to 500,000 clones, 70% to 85% of them appearing once. The sample was PBMCs. These receptor sequences come from a woman aged 40-49 years in good health. Some clones in this sample may be carry-over from other donors' samples. Each CDR3 is given with its conserved first and last residue. The order of the fields is V gene, clone size, D gene, J gene, CDR3 DNA, CDR3 protein. A D gene is named only where the DNA matches it firmly. Some rows mark clone size as missing; the rest say once, few, many or name a class of expanded clone.

v_gene: TRBV9
abundance: .
d_gene: .
j_gene: TRBJ2-3
CDR3nt: TGTGCCAGCAGCGTAAATTTAGATACGCAGTATTTT
CDR3aa: CASSVNLDTQYF

v_gene: TRBV19
abundance: .
d_gene: TRBD1
j_gene: TRBJ1-5
CDR3nt: TGTGCCAGTAGTATCGGGACAGGGGGACATCAGCCCCAGCATTTT
CDR3aa: CASSIGTGGHQPQHF

v_gene: TRBV4-3
abundance: .
d_gene: TRBD2
j_gene: TRBJ2-3
CDR3nt: TGCGCCAGCAGCCAGCGACTAGCGGGGGGACGGGTTACGCAGTATTTT
CDR3aa: CASSQRLAGGRVTQYF

v_gene: TRBV11-2
abundance: .
d_gene: .
j_gene: TRBJ1-1
CDR3nt: TGTGCCAGCAGCCTCCTAGTTGGAGTTTACACTGAAGCTTTCTTT
CDR3aa: CASSLLVGVYTEAFF

v_gene: TRBV11-2
abundance: .
d_gene: .
j_gene: TRBJ1-1
CDR3nt: TGTGCCAGCAGCTTATGGGGGGGCCAGGAAGCTTTCTTT
CDR3aa: CASSLWGGQEAFF

v_gene: TRBV29-1
abundance: .
d_gene: .
j_gene: TRBJ2-7
CDR3nt: TGCAGCGTTGGGGGGGCCGCGTACGAGCAGTACTTC
CDR3aa: CSVGGAAYEQYF

v_gene: TRBV6-4
abundance: .
d_gene: .
j_gene: TRBJ2-3
CDR3nt: TGTGCCAGCAGGGGGCTCGGGGATACGCAGTATTTT
CDR3aa: CASRGLGDTQYF

v_gene: TRBV28
abundance: .
d_gene: TRBD1
j_gene: TRBJ1-5
CDR3nt: TGTGCCAGCAGTCCGGACAGGGGATTTCAGCCCCAGCATTTT
CDR3aa: CASSPDRGFQPQHF

v_gene: TRBV6-5
abundance: .
d_gene: .
j_gene: TRBJ2-3
CDR3nt: TGTGCCAGCAGTTATAGGCGGGGCACAGATACGCAGTATTTT
CDR3aa: CASSYRRGTDTQYF

v_gene: TRBV28
abundance: few
d_gene: TRBD2
j_gene: TRBJ2-7
CDR3nt: TGTGCCAGCAGACCGGGACTAGCGGGCGAGCAGTACTTC
CDR3aa: CASRPGLAGEQYF

v_gene: TRBV11-2
abundance: .
d_gene: .
j_gene: TRBJ2-5
CDR3nt: TGTGCCAGCAGCTCGCAGGGGCCGCAAGAGACCCAGTACTTC
CDR3aa: CASSSQGPQETQYF

v_gene: TRBV19
abundance: .
d_gene: .
j_gene: TRBJ2-7
CDR3nt: TGTGCCAGTAGGGGCGATCTAGCGAACGACGAGCAGTACTTC
CDR3aa: CASRGDLANDEQYF

v_gene: TRBV6-1
abundance: .
d_gene: TRBD2
j_gene: TRBJ2-3
CDR3nt: TGTGCCAGCAGCGAATTTAGCGGGAGGTTCACAGATACGCAGTATTTT
CDR3aa: CASSEFSGRFTDTQYF

v_gene: TRBV6-5
abundance: .
d_gene: .
j_gene: TRBJ2-3
CDR3nt: TGTGCCAGCAGTTACTACTGGACGGGGCCAGATACGCAGTATTTT
CDR3aa: CASSYYWTGPDTQYF

v_gene: TRBV2
abundance: .
d_gene: .
j_gene: TRBJ1-2
CDR3nt: TGTGCCAGCAACCCCGGACAGCGGGGCTACACCTTC
CDR3aa: CASNPGQRGYTF

v_gene: TRBV28
abundance: .
d_gene: .
j_gene: TRBJ2-2
CDR3nt: TGTGCCAGCAGTTACAGGGGGGGATGGACCGGGGAGCTGTTTTTT
CDR3aa: CASSYRGGWTGELFF

v_gene: TRBV5-1
abundance: .
d_gene: .
j_gene: TRBJ1-1
CDR3nt: TGCGCCAGCCCCGGGACGAAACCACCCTATGGCAACACTGAAGCTTTCTTT
CDR3aa: CASPGTKPPYGNTEAFF

v_gene: TRBV10-3
abundance: .
d_gene: .
j_gene: TRBJ2-3
CDR3nt: TGTGCCATCAGCCCCCTACGGGACTCCCAAGGAGATACGCAGTATTTT
CDR3aa: CAISPLRDSQGDTQYF

v_gene: TRBV4-2
abundance: .
d_gene: .
j_gene: TRBJ2-6
CDR3nt: TGTGCCAGCAGCCAAGGTCAGGATAACTCTGGGGCCAACGTCCTGACTTTC
CDR3aa: CASSQGQDNSGANVLTF

v_gene: TRBV30
abundance: .
d_gene: .
j_gene: TRBJ2-1
CDR3nt: TGTGCCTGGAGGTCTAGAGGTTCCTACAATGAGCAGTTCTTC
CDR3aa: CAWRSRGSYNEQFF

v_gene: TRBV9
abundance: once
d_gene: .
j_gene: TRBJ2-7
CDR3nt: TGTGCCAGCAGCGTAAATGACTGGGGAGCGTACGAGCAGTACTTC
CDR3aa: CASSVNDWGAYEQYF

v_gene: TRBV5-1
abundance: few
d_gene: TRBD2
j_gene: TRBJ2-5
CDR3nt: TGCGCCAGCAGACGGACTAGCGAAGAGACCCAGTACTTC
CDR3aa: CASRRTSEETQYF

v_gene: TRBV6-1
abundance: .
d_gene: TRBD2
j_gene: TRBJ2-3
CDR3nt: TGTGCCAGCAGTGGGAGCGGGAGAGCAGATACGCAGTATTTT
CDR3aa: CASSGSGRADTQYF

v_gene: TRBV29-1
abundance: few
d_gene: .
j_gene: TRBJ1-2
CDR3nt: TGCAGCGTTGATGATATTCGGGGCGGTAACTATGGCTACACCTTC
CDR3aa: CSVDDIRGGNYGYTF

v_gene: TRBV7-9
abundance: .
d_gene: TRBD1
j_gene: TRBJ1-2
CDR3nt: TGTGCCAGCAGCTGGACAGGGGGAAATGGCTACACCTTC
CDR3aa: CASSWTGGNGYTF

v_gene: TRBV7-6
abundance: .
d_gene: TRBD1
j_gene: TRBJ2-3
CDR3nt: TGTGCCAGCAGCTTTTACAGGGGGCTCACAGATACGCAGTATTTT
CDR3aa: CASSFYRGLTDTQYF

v_gene: TRBV6-5
abundance: few
d_gene: .
j_gene: TRBJ2-4
CDR3nt: TGTGCCAGCGGGTTCGGGACGGAAGCAAACATTCAGTACTTC
CDR3aa: CASGFGTEANIQYF

v_gene: TRBV28
abundance: few
d_gene: .
j_gene: TRBJ2-5
CDR3nt: TGTGCCAGCAGGCCTCGGGTGGGGCAGCGGGAGACCCAGTACTTC
CDR3aa: CASRPRVGQRETQYF

v_gene: TRBV5-6
abundance: .
d_gene: .
j_gene: TRBJ1-5
CDR3nt: TGTGCCAGCAGCTCGAAGATACTTTTTAGCAATCAGCCCCAGCATTTT
CDR3aa: CASSSKILFSNQPQHF